Shown below are 2 T cell receptor beta chains from a single sample sequenced in a study of technical replicates of blood from a handful of donors. The data were produced by immunoSEQ multiplex PCR, yet TCRdb's version contains in-frame clones alone and is incomplete. The data show about 100,000 clones, approximately 96% seen once. The specimen was T cells isolated from PBMCs. The receptors were gathered from a human donor in good health.

V gene TRBV5-6 combines with J gene TRBJ2-1; weak D call: TRBD2 (5 bases). Between the trimmed V and J ends, which lost 4 bases and 0 bases, there was a span of 14 bases. CDR1 and CDR2 from the germline V gene are SGHDT and YYEEEE. The CDR3 has 16 residues. Here the CDR3 DNA reads TGTGCCAGCAGCCTCACCAGGCTAGCCTCCTACAATGAGCAGTTCTTC. Amino acid sequence: CASSLTRLASYNEQFF.

The chain joins TRBV13 to TRBJ1-1; D not resolved. The CDR3 sequence is 12 residues long. V lost 5 bases and J lost 8, with 12 bases in between. The germline CDR1 and CDR2 sequences are PRHDT and FYEKMQ (reference sequence). CDR3 in amino acids: CASSHQAPEAFF. CDR3 nucleotides: TGTGCCAGCAGCCATCAAGCCCCCGAAGCTTTCTTT.